The entry below gives a single TCR beta chain sequence along with its context. Only a few counts were recorded for this clone. The antigen this receptor binds is unknown. No clone much larger than this one lies a single base away; base qualities are absent. This record comes from a study of cytomegalovirus exposure and HLA in healthy donors listed by TCRdb under 2017. In terms of the full investigation: An earlier analysis of roughly 630 of the donors reported about 250 Gb of sequence data and approximately 110 million unique TCR beta sequences from about 200 million T cells. Around 320 gigabases of sequencing data and approximately 80 million unique TCR sequences were included in an early release covering around 650 HLA-typed donors. Of the roughly 400 genotyped donors, over 70% fell in the genetic ancestry cluster associated with self-reported Caucasian donors. The aim of the study was to test whether cataloging public T cell receptors could identify signatures of past pathogen exposure. The study used immunosequencing to profile the T cell repertoires of approximately 640 subjects and linked those repertoires to cytomegalovirus serostatus. A separate validation cohort of over 95 different subjects was used in addition to the 666-subject first cohort. To predict cytomegalovirus infection status, the study combined high-throughput TCR immunosequencing, statistical association of individual TCRs with disease status, and machine learning. A later analysis re-examined previously published TCR beta repertoires from just over 650 donors and added high-resolution HLA genotyping to investigate patterns of TCR occurrence. Rather than using new phenotypic data, the later analysis identified candidate immune exposures from TCR beta sequences and from how often those sequences occurred across donors. To decide whether each TCR beta V gene segment behaved as functional or pseudogenic, an earlier analysis of over 500 of the donors relied on high-throughput TCR beta sequencing. Donor age, sex, ethnicity and CMV serostatus were compiled together with the repertoire data. Genome-wide SNP genotypes for about 60% of the roughly 700 donors were used in a later genetic analysis, which treated that subset as a discovery cohort. All discovery cohort repertoires had been generated on a single sequencing platform. Both class I and class II loci were covered by HLA typing, at four-digit resolution. Typing coverage varied by locus: roughly 629-630 donors for A, B, C, DRB1 and DQB1; about 520 for DQA1; about 600 for DPA1; roughly 470 for DPB1. Several DR-DQ haplotypes were treated as single units for association and clustering because of strong linkage in the cohort. On average, 235,054 unique TCR beta nucleotide sequences were sequenced per donor among a few hundred genotyped donors of the cohort, with roughly 20% of those sequences being non-productive. The investigation overall reported the following: Immune exposure information for the cohort was limited to CMV serostatus. A cluster of highly shared sequence variants was judged likely to be a technical artifact of the sequencing pipeline. A later analysis associated 15,000 to 20,000 TCR beta sequences with specific HLA alleles at a false discovery rate of 0.05. A further reported finding was that TCR beta sequences accurately predicted the HLA-A and HLA-B alleles for most subjects in the first cohort. Cytomegalovirus status was reported to be diagnosed by the classifier with high specificity and sensitivity in both the original and validation cohorts. A later analysis found that HLA-associated TCR beta chains were more clonally expanded and had lower generation probabilities than equally common non-associated chains. The authors suggested that the approach could potentially be extended to other disease states and immunological phenotypes. In a later analysis, TCR association rates were found to vary across HLA loci, with the most associated TCRs seen for DRB1 alleles and the fewest for HLA-C alleles. A later genetic analysis associated a missense DCLRE1C variant with V-gene and J-gene trimming of TCR beta chains, and an independent cohort replicated the association. A later genetic analysis reported fewer N-insertions in productive TCRs among donors in an Asian-associated ancestry cluster than the roughly 720-donor mean. Strong co-occurrence of HLA alleles, especially DR and DQ, made assigning TCR associations to individual alleles difficult. The presence/absence analyses assumed that sequencing depth was roughly uniform across donors, and that assumption may not be true. In a later analysis, several top co-occurrence clusters were reported to appear linked to parvovirus B19, influenza, CMV and Epstein-Barr virus. Linkage disequilibrium might explain the correlated functional status among segregating V segments, but an unknown experimental factor could not be excluded. Most CMV-associated TCR beta chains appeared to be HLA-restricted in a later analysis, and the HLA associations seemed to be driven largely by CMV exposure. While some public TCRs were present in many individuals, most TCR sequences turned up only very rarely across donors. Some IMGT-functional V segments, including TRBV6-2 and TRBV6-3, could not be distinguished by the 87-base-pair reads and were therefore excluded. In the study, roughly 160 TCR beta chains were listed as associated with cytomegalovirus. Because HLA typing was unavailable for some donors at each locus, only the typed subset was used in association tests. Because counts were too low, roughly 16 rarely observed V segments, including chromosome 9 orphons, were excluded from the earlier analysis of roughly 580 of the donors. Broadly in line with IMGT annotations, most TCR beta V segments showed up in productive rearrangements about 87% or about 30% of the time in an earlier analysis of around 550 of the donors. Three of the identified cytomegalovirus-associated TCR beta chains were confirmed in vitro to be specific for cytomegalovirus antigens. The cohort was sequenced for TCR beta chains only, and without alpha or paired-chain data the features that could be detected were limited.

In total, 500 to 700 healthy bone marrow donors made up the cohort. Cohort members were all nominally healthy when sampled, although unrecorded immune exposures were likely present. The donor was CMV seropositive and was included in the group of about 290 seropositive cohort members. A peripheral blood sample was collected from each donor, and TCR beta sequencing was performed on peripheral blood mononuclear cells. Genomic DNA extraction from the blood cell samples was performed with the Qiagen DNeasy Blood Extraction Kit. The trim is 8 bases for V and 2 bases for J, with a gap of 12 bases between the germline ends. The CDR3, from cysteine to phenylalanine, totals 13 residues. Only the CDR3 DNA stays, 39 bases, in frame from base 1. As encoded in the germline V gene, CDR1 is SNHLY while CDR2 is FYNNEI. The library came from the immunoSEQ multiplex PCR assay. The multiplex PCR relied on a mix of 60 forward primers for TCR Vbeta segments and 13 reverse primers for TCR Jbeta segments. The CDR3 region of rearranged TCR beta genes was amplified from genomic DNA with a multiplex PCR assay. On the Illumina HiSeq System, the amplified TCR beta libraries were sequenced as 87-base-pair reads. For the original study's pipeline: In a later analysis, tens of millions of unique TCR beta chains were counted across the roughly 700 repertoires, and roughly 11 million of these chains were shared by at least two donors. Raw reads were error-corrected and collapsed into unique sequences with a nearest-neighbor algorithm that merged closely related sequences to remove PCR and sequencing errors. Alignment of CDR3 sequences to IMGT reference sequences was used to assign V, D and J gene segments. Each retained sequence needed at least a six-nucleotide match to both a V gene segment and a J gene segment. A rearrangement was called productive if the CDR3 had no stop codons and remained in frame with V and J, and every other rearrangement was called non-productive. CDR3 was defined by IMGT convention, running from the second conserved V-encoded cysteine to the conserved J-encoded phenylalanine. Sequences without an unambiguous match to a single V gene segment were excluded from the earlier analysis of 450 to 750 of the donors. In an earlier analysis of 500 to 750 of the donors, V segments were called functional above 56.7% productive rearrangements and were called segregating when the between-donor standard deviation exceeded 5%. A statistical classification framework was developed to diagnose cytomegalovirus status using the catalog of TCR beta chain sequences. In a later analysis, V and J genes were assigned by comparing TCR nucleotide sequences against IMGT/GENE-DB human TR gene sequences. The TCRdist pipeline was used in a later analysis to assign CDR3 sequences and most-parsimonious VDJ recombination scenarios. In a later analysis, every TCR beta chain was defined by the combination of its CDR3 amino acid sequence and its V-gene family, and reads without a unique V-gene family were dropped. In a later analysis, nearly 600 highly shared, low-generation-probability nucleotide sequences were removed to address suspected cross-contamination and a sequencing artifact. In a later analysis, a clonal expansion index was calculated for each public chain from normalized within-repertoire ranks of inferred template counts. In a later analysis, generation probabilities were computed using a VDJ recombination model fitted to out-of-frame rearrangements, and the results were checked against IGoR. Hypergeometric tests were used in a later analysis to score TCR-TCR, TCR-HLA and TCR-CMV co-occurrence, with a repertoire-size bias correction applied to the TCR pairs. A later analysis estimated false discovery rates by permuting HLA or CMV assignments 20 times. A later analysis grouped co-occurring TCRs with DBSCAN, adding TCRdist sequence similarity when clustering within HLA-allele-positive subsets. Repertoires with fewer than 30,000 or more than 120,000 public chains, plus five repertoires with anomalous nucleotide sharing, were excluded from co-occurrence clustering. TCRdb holds this immuneACCESS table with in-frame rearrangements only. Some clones are missing; in checked studies, unresolved V genes explain under half, and the rest has no known cause. V and J calls and clone size are given by that table; D and trimming were obtained from the DNA. The sample profile shows 200,000 or so clones; 82% of them were found once. The ten largest clones take up 6% to 8% of the sample.

The sequence came from a woman aged 50 to 60 in good health and CMV-seropositive. Recombination connected TRBV2 to TRBJ2-5; the D gene is unclear. Sequencing was carried out using PBMCs. The CDR3 has the sequence CASLNDGQETQYF. DNA sequence: TGTGCCAGCTTAAATGACGGGCAAGAGACCCAGTACTTC.